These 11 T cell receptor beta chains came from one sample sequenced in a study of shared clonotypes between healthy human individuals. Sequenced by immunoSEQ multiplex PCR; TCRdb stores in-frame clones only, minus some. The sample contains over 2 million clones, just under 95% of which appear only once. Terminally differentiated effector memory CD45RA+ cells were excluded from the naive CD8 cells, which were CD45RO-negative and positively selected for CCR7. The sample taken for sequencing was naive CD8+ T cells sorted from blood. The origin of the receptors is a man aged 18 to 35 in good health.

CDR3 in DNA: TGCGCCAGCAGCTACGCCGGCACTGAGCAGTTCTTC. It yields the protein CASSYAGTEQFF. The chain links TRBV5-1 to TRBJ2-1, with D hard to call. Germline CDR1 reads SGHRS; CDR2 reads YFSETQ. V was trimmed by 3 bases and J by 9 bases, leaving 10 bases between them. The CDR3 has 12 amino acids.

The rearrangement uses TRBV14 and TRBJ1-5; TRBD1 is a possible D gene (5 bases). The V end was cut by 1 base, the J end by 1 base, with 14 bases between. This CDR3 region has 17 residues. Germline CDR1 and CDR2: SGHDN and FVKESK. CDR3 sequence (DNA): TGTGCCAGCAGCCAAGGTATGGTCAGGGACAGCAATCAGCCCCAGCATTTT. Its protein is CASSQGMVRDSNQPQHF.

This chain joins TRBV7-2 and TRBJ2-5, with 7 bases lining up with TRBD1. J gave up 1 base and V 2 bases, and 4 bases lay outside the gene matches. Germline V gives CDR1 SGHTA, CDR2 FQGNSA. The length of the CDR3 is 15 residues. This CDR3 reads CASSLLWDSQETQYF. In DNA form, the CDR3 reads TGTGCCAGCAGCTTATTATGGGACAGCCAAGAGACCCAGTACTTC. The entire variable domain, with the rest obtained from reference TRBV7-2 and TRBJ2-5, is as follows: GAGVSQSPSNKVTEKGKDVELRCDPISGHTALYWYRQSLGQGLEFLIYFQGNSAPDKSGLPSDRFSAERTGGSVSTLTIQRTQQEDSAVYLCASSLLWDSQETQYFGPGTRLLVL.

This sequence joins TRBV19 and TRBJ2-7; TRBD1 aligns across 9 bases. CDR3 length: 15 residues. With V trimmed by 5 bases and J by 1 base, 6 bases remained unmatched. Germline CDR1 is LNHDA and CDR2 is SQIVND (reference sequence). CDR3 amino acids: CASSPWTGESYEQYF. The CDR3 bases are TGTGCCAGTAGTCCCTGGACAGGGGAGTCCTACGAGCAGTACTTC.

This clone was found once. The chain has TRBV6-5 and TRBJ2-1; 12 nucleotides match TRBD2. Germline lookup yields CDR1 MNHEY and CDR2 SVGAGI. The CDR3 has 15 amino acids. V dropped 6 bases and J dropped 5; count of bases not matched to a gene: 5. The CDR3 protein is CASSPLAGGDNEQFF. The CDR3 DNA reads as TGTGCCAGCAGCCCACTAGCGGGAGGAGACAATGAGCAGTTCTTC.

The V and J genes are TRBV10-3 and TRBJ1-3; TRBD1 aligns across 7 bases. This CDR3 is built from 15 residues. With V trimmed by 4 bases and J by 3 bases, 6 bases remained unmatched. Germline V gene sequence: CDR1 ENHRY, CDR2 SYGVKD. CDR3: CAISASDRDGNTIYF. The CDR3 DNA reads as TGTGCCATCAGTGCTTCAGACAGGGATGGAAACACCATATATTTT.

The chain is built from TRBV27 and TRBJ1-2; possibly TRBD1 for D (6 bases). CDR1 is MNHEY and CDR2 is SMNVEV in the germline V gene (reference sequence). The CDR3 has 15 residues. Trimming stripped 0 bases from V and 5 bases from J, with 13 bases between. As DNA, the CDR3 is TGTGCCAGCAGTTTATCGGAGACAGGTGAATATGGCTACACCTTC. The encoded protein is CASSLSETGEYGYTF.

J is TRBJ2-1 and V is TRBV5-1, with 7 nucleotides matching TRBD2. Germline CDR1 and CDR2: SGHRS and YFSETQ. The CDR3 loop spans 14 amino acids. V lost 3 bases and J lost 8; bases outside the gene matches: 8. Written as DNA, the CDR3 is TGCGCCAGCAGCTGGTGGACTAGGGCCGATGAGCAGTTCTTC. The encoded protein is CASSWWTRADEQFF.

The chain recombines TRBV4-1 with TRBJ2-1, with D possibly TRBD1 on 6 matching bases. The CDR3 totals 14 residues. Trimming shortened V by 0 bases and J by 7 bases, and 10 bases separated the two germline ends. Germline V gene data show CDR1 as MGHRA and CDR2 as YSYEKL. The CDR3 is CASSQDSGDNEQFF. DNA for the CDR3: TGCGCCAGCAGCCAAGATTCAGGGGATAATGAGCAGTTCTTC.

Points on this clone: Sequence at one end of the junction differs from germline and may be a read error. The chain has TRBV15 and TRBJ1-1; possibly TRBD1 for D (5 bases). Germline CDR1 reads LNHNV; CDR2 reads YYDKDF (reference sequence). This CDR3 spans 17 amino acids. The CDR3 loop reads CATSREGEGLRNTEAFF. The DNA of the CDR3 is TGTGCCACCAGCCGAGAGGGCGAGGGGCTGAGAAACACTGAAGCTTTCTTT.

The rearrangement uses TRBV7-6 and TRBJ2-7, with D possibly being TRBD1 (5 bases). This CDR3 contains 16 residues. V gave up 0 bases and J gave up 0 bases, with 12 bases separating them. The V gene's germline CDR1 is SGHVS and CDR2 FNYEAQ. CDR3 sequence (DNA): TGTGCCAGCAGCTTAGCTGACAGCCTGTCCTCCTACGAGCAGTACTTC. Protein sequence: CASSLADSLSSYEQYF.